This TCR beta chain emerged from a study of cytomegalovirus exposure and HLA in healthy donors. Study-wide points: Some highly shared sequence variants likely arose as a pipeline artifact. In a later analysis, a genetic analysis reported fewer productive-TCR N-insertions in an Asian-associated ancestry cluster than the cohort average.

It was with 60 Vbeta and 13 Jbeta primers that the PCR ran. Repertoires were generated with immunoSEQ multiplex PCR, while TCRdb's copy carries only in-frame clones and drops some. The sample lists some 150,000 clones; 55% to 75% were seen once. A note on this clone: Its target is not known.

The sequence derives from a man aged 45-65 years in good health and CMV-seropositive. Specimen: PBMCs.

The CDR3 loop reads CASRSGSYGYTF. CDR3 nucleotide sequence: TGCGCCAGCAGATCCGGGTCGTATGGCTACACCTTC. The chain joins TRBV5-1 to TRBJ1-2, with unresolved D. CDR1 is SGHRS, CDR2 YFSETQ, per germline. Deletions cut 5 bases from V and 5 bases from J, with 10 bases between. This CDR3 contains 12 residues.